These 7 T cell receptor beta chains came from one sample sequenced in a study of technical replicates of blood from several donors. TCRdb's copy holds only in-frame clones and misses some; the assay was immunoSEQ multiplex PCR. The table records 80,000 to 95,000 clones, roughly 96% of them present only once. Sequences were obtained from T cells isolated from PBMCs. The receptor set was obtained from a human donor in good health.

V is TRBV19 and J is TRBJ1-2, with 11 nucleotides matching TRBD1. The CDR3 sequence is 15 residues long. CDR1 is LNHDA and CDR2 is SQIVND in the germline V gene (reference sequence). J gave up 6 bases and V 4 bases, and 7 bases lay outside the gene matches. The CDR3 DNA follows: TGTGCCAGTAGTAAAAAACTGGGACAGGGGGATGGCTACACCTTC. Translation gives CASSKKLGQGDGYTF.

This chain links TRBV5-4 with TRBJ1-2; 7 nucleotides align to TRBD1. Trimming at V came to 3 bases and at J to 5 bases, leaving 7 bases not matched to a gene. CDR3 length: 14 amino acids. Germline V gives CDR1 SGHNT, CDR2 YYREEE (reference sequence). CDR3 loop: CASSSQGWEYGYTF. Here the CDR3 DNA reads TGTGCCAGCAGCTCACAGGGGTGGGAATATGGCTACACCTTC.

V is TRBV28 and J is TRBJ1-5, with 8 bases lining up with TRBD1. The V and J ends lost 6 bases and 5 bases, in that order; junction bases with no gene match: 3. The CDR3 contains 13 residues. Per germline, CDR1 MDHEN and CDR2 SYDVKM. The CDR3 DNA is TGTGCCAGCAGGGACAGGGACGATCAGCCCCAGCATTTT. Its protein product is CASRDRDDQPQHF.

The rearrangement uses TRBV13 and TRBJ2-5; 7 bases are a match to TRBD1. Trimming cost V 5 bases and J 2 bases; bases outside gene matches: 2. This CDR3 comprises 13 residues. The V gene's germline CDR1 is PRHDT and CDR2 FYEKMQ (reference sequence). CDR3 in DNA: TGTGCCAGCAGCAGGGGACAGCAAGAGACCCAGTACTTC. Its protein is CASSRGQQETQYF.

The chain couples TRBV10-2 to TRBJ2-1; 8 nucleotides match TRBD1. The CDR3 length is 15 residues. Germline CDR1 WSHSY, CDR2 SAAADI. V lost 8 bases, J lost 5 bases, and 11 bases stayed unmatched. The CDR3 DNA sequence: TGCGCCAGCTATCTGACAGGGGCGGTAAACAATGAGCAGTTCTTC. Translated, it gives CASYLTGAVNNEQFF.

In the case of this clone: One end of the junction is discordant with germline, which a read error may explain. This sequence joins TRBV2 and TRBJ1-1, with D hard to call. CDR1 SNHLY and CDR2 FYNNEI come from the germline V gene. The CDR3 sequence is 15 residues long. The CDR3 here is CASSGLFLQNAEAFF. The CDR3 nucleotides read TGTGCCAGCAGTGGGCTTTTCCTGCAGAACGCTGAAGCTTTCTTT.

The chain carries TRBV5-6 and TRBJ2-7; 9 bases agree with TRBD1. The CDR3 is 15 amino acids. The V segment lost 4 bases and the J segment 3 bases; nucleotides outside the gene matches: 8. CDR1 and CDR2 from the germline V gene are SGHDT and YYEEEE. As DNA, the CDR3 is TGTGCCAGCAGCCCCATCCGGGACAGGGACTACGAGCAGTACTTC. It is translated as CASSPIRDRDYEQYF.